This T cell receptor (beta chain) was sequenced in a study of blood T cells in healthy people across ages. Whole-study results and caveats: Comparison with aged donors showed that long-lived donors had more naive CD4+ cells and higher diversity.

Concerning this clonotype: As yet, its antigen is unknown.

The CDR3 extends over 15 amino acids. Germline V gene data show CDR1 as MNHEY and CDR2 as SVGEGT. After removal of 2 bases from V and 9 bases from J, the junction contained 11 bases not matched to a gene. Primed by a sample-barcoded 5' primer and a J-beta primer mix, a second PCR proceeded for 7 to 11 cycles. Every cDNA molecule bore a tag from a template-switch adaptor containing 12 random nucleotides. TCRdb itself ran the 5' RACE reads through MiXCR, one entry per CDR3 protein. The table has about 1.5 million distinct CDR3 sequences, roughly 40% seen once. This sequence originates from a woman aged 18-29 years in good health. What was sequenced was blood. This rearrangement joins TRBV6-2 or TRBV6-3 to TRBJ2-5; 8 bases map to TRBD2. The CDR3 sequence: CASSYPRTSYEAQYF. CDR3 DNA sequence: TGTGCCAGCAGTTACCCTCGGACTAGCTACGAGGCCCAGTACTTC.